This TCR beta chain was recovered during a study of T cell repertoires in cytomegalovirus infection (dated by TCRdb to the late 2010s). Concerning the study at large: Because public TCR beta signatures pointed to carriage of CMV infection together with the matching HLA type, the HLA type of each donor mattered for the analysis.

This clonotype was picked up many times. Its antigen target is currently unknown. No clone much larger than this one lies a single base away; base qualities are absent. Sequenced using an Illumina HiSeq 1500. In TCRdb, the public reads were trimmed at Q25 with fastp and aligned with MiXCR, with productive beta chains retained. Here each entry gathers all rows of one CDR3 protein and keeps the most common genes and DNA. The sample profile shows almost 500,000 distinct CDR3 sequences; roughly 12% of them were found once. The biggest ten clones account for roughly 10% of the sample. Overall study outcomes, separate from this receptor: The ex vivo response was dominated by HLA-C-restricted CMV-specific TCR beta clonotypes, which also provided the single most frequent clonotype in two of eight donors. In both this cohort and an independent cohort of several hundred donors, the cumulative frequency of public TCR beta family members distinguished carriers of CMV infection plus the relevant HLA type.

V has 5 bases trimmed and J has 3 bases trimmed; junction bases matching no gene number 4. CDR3 length: 15 amino acids, cysteine to phenylalanine. The CDR3 DNA has 45 bases and is translated from base 1. Reading the germline V gene (reference sequence) gives CDR1 DFQATT and CDR2 SNEGSKA. This receptor was taken from a human donor in good health (CMV status not recorded). Some clones in this sample may be carry-over from other donors' samples. Input material: PBMCs. Recombination joined TRBV20-1 with TRBJ2-3; 14 bases in the middle match TRBD2. The CDR3 sequence is CSARLAGGPTDTQYF. The sequence in DNA is TGCAGTGCTCGACTAGCGGGGGGGCCAACAGATACGCAGTATTTT.